This T cell receptor beta chain was identified during a study of T cells in Graves' hyperthyroidism and ophthalmopathy. Study-level results: Ophthalmopathy and stable hyperthyroidism were separated by a 13 V-J model.

The sample holds many counts of this clonotype. Its antigen is unknown. Authors of the study amplified TCR beta CDR3 regions from RNA transcripts. In the first-round RT-PCR of the TCR CDR3, the HTBI primer set was used. In TCRdb, the multiplex PCR reads were re-called with MiXCR into one record per CDR3 protein. The data hold 250,000 to 400,000 distinct CDR3 sequences, with roughly 13% observed a single time. The CDR3 consists of 18 residues. Germline V gives CDR1 LGHNT, CDR2 FRNRAP. With V trimmed by 2 bases and J by 0 bases, 10 bases remained unmatched. Uncontrolled infection, other autoimmune disease, pregnancy or lactation disqualified patients from enrolment.

The material sequenced was blood. The chain recombines TRBV12-5 with TRBJ1-3; 7 bases fit TRBD1. The receptor was derived from a woman in her thirties or forties with Graves' ophthalmopathy. The DNA of the CDR3 is TGTGCTAGTGGTTTGTACGCAGGGGGTACCAGCTCTGGAAACACCATATATTTT. It translates to CASGLYAGGTSSGNTIYF. Combining the CDR3 with reference TRBV12-5 and TRBJ1-3 gives the whole variable domain DARVTQTPRHKVTEMGQEVTMRCQPILGHNTVFWYRQTMMQGLELLAYFRNRAPLDDSGMPKDRFSAEMPDATLATLKIQPSEPRDSAVYFCASGLYAGGTSSGNTIYFGEGSWLTVV.